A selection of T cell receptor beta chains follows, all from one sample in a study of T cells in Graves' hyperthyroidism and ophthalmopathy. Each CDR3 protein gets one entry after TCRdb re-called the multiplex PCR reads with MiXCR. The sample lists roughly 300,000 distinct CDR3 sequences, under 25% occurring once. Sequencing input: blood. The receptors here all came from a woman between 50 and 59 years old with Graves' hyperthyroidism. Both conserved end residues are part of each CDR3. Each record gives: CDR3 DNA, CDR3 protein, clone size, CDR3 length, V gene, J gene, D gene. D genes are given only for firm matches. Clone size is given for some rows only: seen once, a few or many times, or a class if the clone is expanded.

cdr3_nt: TGTGCCAGCAGTGAACTGTATCCCTACGAGCAGTACTTC
cdr3_aa: CASSELYPYEQYF
clone_size: many
cdr3_length: 13
v_call: TRBV6-1
j_call: TRBJ2-7
d_call: .

cdr3_nt: TGCAGTGCTAGAGTAGGGAATTCTGGGCCAGAGACCCAGTACTTC
cdr3_aa: CSARVGNSGPETQYF
clone_size: .
cdr3_length: 15
v_call: TRBV20-1
j_call: TRBJ2-5
d_call: .

cdr3_nt: TGTGCTAGCAGCTTAAGGGGGGCGACCACCGGGGAGCTGTTTTTT
cdr3_aa: CASSLRGATTGELFF
clone_size: many
cdr3_length: 15
v_call: TRBV7-7
j_call: TRBJ2-2
d_call: .

cdr3_nt: TGTGCCAGCAGCCAAGTCCGACAGGGTCCCCAGCCCCAGCATTTT
cdr3_aa: CASSQVRQGPQPQHF
clone_size: many
cdr3_length: 15
v_call: TRBV4-2
j_call: TRBJ1-5
d_call: TRBD1

cdr3_nt: TGTGCCAGCAGTTTCAGCACCGTAACCTTGAACACTGAAGCTTTCTTT
cdr3_aa: CASSFSTVTLNTEAFF
clone_size: .
cdr3_length: 16
v_call: TRBV6-1
j_call: TRBJ1-1
d_call: .

cdr3_nt: TGTGCCAGCAGCTTCCAACCGAACACTGAAGCTTTCTTT
cdr3_aa: CASSFQPNTEAFF
clone_size: few
cdr3_length: 13
v_call: TRBV7-6
j_call: TRBJ1-1
d_call: .

cdr3_nt: TGTGCCAGCTCACCCCCTTGGACAGCCTACGAGCAGTACTTC
cdr3_aa: CASSPPWTAYEQYF
clone_size: many
cdr3_length: 14
v_call: TRBV18
j_call: TRBJ2-7
d_call: .

cdr3_nt: TGTGCCAGCAGTTTATACCCTTTCGCGACGGCCTCTGGAAACACCATATATTTT
cdr3_aa: CASSLYPFATASGNTIYF
clone_size: many
cdr3_length: 18
v_call: TRBV27
j_call: TRBJ1-3
d_call: .

cdr3_nt: TGTGCCAGCAGCTTAGGTAGCGGGAGGGCCGAAACAGATACGCAGTATTTT
cdr3_aa: CASSLGSGRAETDTQYF
clone_size: many
cdr3_length: 17
v_call: TRBV7-2
j_call: TRBJ2-3
d_call: TRBD2

cdr3_nt: TGCGCCAGCAGCACGGCAGGGTATGGAAACACCATATATTTT
cdr3_aa: CASSTAGYGNTIYF
clone_size: many
cdr3_length: 14
v_call: TRBV10-2
j_call: TRBJ1-3
d_call: .

cdr3_nt: TGCAGTGCAAGACAGGGGGCCAAGCCCCAGCATTTT
cdr3_aa: CSARQGAKPQHF
clone_size: many
cdr3_length: 12
v_call: TRBV20-1
j_call: TRBJ1-5
d_call: TRBD1

cdr3_nt: TGTGCCAGCAGATGGCCCGGGACCTACGAGCAGTACTTC
cdr3_aa: CASRWPGTYEQYF
clone_size: many
cdr3_length: 13
v_call: TRBV5-5
j_call: TRBJ2-7
d_call: .

cdr3_nt: TGTGCCTGGAGTGTACTGGCGGGGGGGCCGTTGAGCTCCTACGAGCAGTACTTC
cdr3_aa: CAWSVLAGGPLSSYEQYF
clone_size: few
cdr3_length: 18
v_call: TRBV30
j_call: TRBJ2-7
d_call: TRBD2

cdr3_nt: TGTGCCAGCCGATCCGCCGAGGGACTAGCGGGAGGGCCTACGTTCTTC
cdr3_aa: CASRSAEGLAGGPTFF
clone_size: few
cdr3_length: 16
v_call: TRBV3-1
j_call: TRBJ2-1
d_call: TRBD2

cdr3_nt: TGTGCCAGCAGTGAAGCGGCAGGACAGGCCTTTCGGCAGTACTTC
cdr3_aa: CASSEAAGQAFRQYF
clone_size: .
cdr3_length: 15
v_call: TRBV6-1
j_call: TRBJ2-7
d_call: TRBD1

cdr3_nt: TGTGCCTGGACAGGAACCTACACTGAAGCTTTCTTT
cdr3_aa: CAWTGTYTEAFF
clone_size: .
cdr3_length: 12
v_call: TRBV30
j_call: TRBJ1-1
d_call: .

cdr3_nt: TGTGCCAGCAGCTTACTTCAATATGGCTACACCTTC
cdr3_aa: CASSLLQYGYTF
clone_size: few
cdr3_length: 12
v_call: TRBV7-9
j_call: TRBJ1-2
d_call: .

cdr3_nt: TGCGCCAGCAGCCAAGGTGGGGACACTCAGCCCCAGCATTTT
cdr3_aa: CASSQGGDTQPQHF
clone_size: .
cdr3_length: 14
v_call: TRBV4-1
j_call: TRBJ1-5
d_call: .

cdr3_nt: TGTGCCAGCAGAGGAGGACAGGGGCAGTACGAGCAGTACTTC
cdr3_aa: CASRGGQGQYEQYF
clone_size: .
cdr3_length: 14
v_call: TRBV12-3/TRBV12-4
j_call: TRBJ2-7
d_call: TRBD1

cdr3_nt: TGTGCCATCAGTGGACCCGGGACACACGAGCAGTACTTC
cdr3_aa: CAISGPGTHEQYF
clone_size: .
cdr3_length: 13
v_call: TRBV3-1
j_call: TRBJ2-7
d_call: .

cdr3_nt: TGTGCCAGCAGTTTGAGCGGGTACCAAGAGACCCAGTACTTC
cdr3_aa: CASSLSGYQETQYF
clone_size: many
cdr3_length: 14
v_call: TRBV28
j_call: TRBJ2-5
d_call: .

cdr3_nt: TGTGCCAGCAGTTACTCGCAGGTATCTTATCAGCCCCAGCATTTT
cdr3_aa: CASSYSQVSYQPQHF
clone_size: few
cdr3_length: 15
v_call: TRBV6-2/TRBV6-3
j_call: TRBJ1-5
d_call: .

cdr3_nt: TGTGCCAGCAGTTACAGCGGGGCTGCCCAGCCCCAGCATTTT
cdr3_aa: CASSYSGAAQPQHF
clone_size: .
cdr3_length: 14
v_call: TRBV6-9
j_call: TRBJ1-5
d_call: .

cdr3_nt: TGTGCCAGCAGTTACTTACTAGCGGGTGTAAATGAGCAGTTCTTC
cdr3_aa: CASSYLLAGVNEQFF
clone_size: .
cdr3_length: 15
v_call: TRBV6-6
j_call: TRBJ2-1
d_call: TRBD2

cdr3_nt: TGTGCCAGCAGTTTCGGGACCATGAACACTGAAGCTTTCTTT
cdr3_aa: CASSFGTMNTEAFF
clone_size: many
cdr3_length: 14
v_call: TRBV28
j_call: TRBJ1-1
d_call: .

cdr3_nt: TGTGCCAGCAGACCGGGACGGGGGAATTCACCCCTCCACTTT
cdr3_aa: CASRPGRGNSPLHF
clone_size: few
cdr3_length: 14
v_call: TRBV28
j_call: TRBJ1-6
d_call: .

cdr3_nt: TGTGCCAGCAGTGCCCCTCATCCCGGACGAACCTATAATTCACCCCTCCACTTT
cdr3_aa: CASSAPHPGRTYNSPLHF
clone_size: .
cdr3_length: 18
v_call: TRBV25-1
j_call: TRBJ1-6
d_call: .

cdr3_nt: TGTGCCTGGAGGGTATACGGGGACCTATCGGACTACACCTTC
cdr3_aa: CAWRVYGDLSDYTF
clone_size: .
cdr3_length: 14
v_call: TRBV30
j_call: TRBJ1-2
d_call: .

cdr3_nt: TGTGCCAGCAGCCCGGAGGTCACCGGGGAGCTGTTTTTT
cdr3_aa: CASSPEVTGELFF
clone_size: many
cdr3_length: 13
v_call: TRBV2
j_call: TRBJ2-2
d_call: .

cdr3_nt: TGCAGTGCTAGAGCTCAGGACAGTTCCTACAATGAGCAGTTCTTC
cdr3_aa: CSARAQDSSYNEQFF
clone_size: few
cdr3_length: 15
v_call: TRBV20-1
j_call: TRBJ2-1
d_call: .

cdr3_nt: TGCAGTGCTAGAATCTTCGAAGAGACCCAGTACTTC
cdr3_aa: CSARIFEETQYF
clone_size: many
cdr3_length: 12
v_call: TRBV20-1
j_call: TRBJ2-5
d_call: .

cdr3_nt: TGTGCCAGCAGCAGGATAGCGGGACGGGAGACCCAGTACTTC
cdr3_aa: CASSRIAGRETQYF
clone_size: many
cdr3_length: 14
v_call: TRBV7-2
j_call: TRBJ2-5
d_call: TRBD2

cdr3_nt: TGCAGTGCTAGAATGGGGGCCCAGCCCCAGCATTTT
cdr3_aa: CSARMGAQPQHF
clone_size: many
cdr3_length: 12
v_call: TRBV20-1
j_call: TRBJ1-5
d_call: .

cdr3_nt: TGTGCCACCAGCAGAACTGAAGAGACCCAGTACTTC
cdr3_aa: CATSRTEETQYF
clone_size: .
cdr3_length: 12
v_call: TRBV15
j_call: TRBJ2-5
d_call: .

cdr3_nt: TGCAGTGCCAATCCAACAACAGCGGTCACCTACGAGCAGTACTTC
cdr3_aa: CSANPTTAVTYEQYF
clone_size: .
cdr3_length: 15
v_call: TRBV20-1
j_call: TRBJ2-7
d_call: .

cdr3_nt: TGTGCCAGCAGAGACCAGGGGAGTGGAGGAGATACGCAGTATTTT
cdr3_aa: CASRDQGSGGDTQYF
clone_size: many
cdr3_length: 15
v_call: TRBV28
j_call: TRBJ2-3
d_call: .

cdr3_nt: TGTGCCAGCAGGACAGGGGACTCTAACTATGGCTACACCTTC
cdr3_aa: CASRTGDSNYGYTF
clone_size: many
cdr3_length: 14
v_call: TRBV6-1
j_call: TRBJ1-2
d_call: TRBD1

cdr3_nt: TGTGCCAGCAGCGTAGGCTATCCAAATTCGTGGCGGGGGGACGGCACCGGGGAGCTGTTTTTT
cdr3_aa: CASSVGYPNSWRGDGTGELFF
clone_size: .
cdr3_length: 21
v_call: TRBV9
j_call: TRBJ2-2
d_call: TRBD2

cdr3_nt: TGTGCCAGCAGTTTTGGAGGGGGCAATGAAGCTTTCTTT
cdr3_aa: CASSFGGGNEAFF
clone_size: .
cdr3_length: 13
v_call: TRBV12-3/TRBV12-4
j_call: TRBJ1-1
d_call: TRBD1

cdr3_nt: TGTGCCAGCAGCGAGGGGGGGGGGGCCCTACACACAGATACGCAGTATTTT
cdr3_aa: CASSEGGGALHTDTQYF
clone_size: many
cdr3_length: 17
v_call: TRBV9
j_call: TRBJ2-3
d_call: .

cdr3_nt: TGCGCCAGCAGCCCGGAAGGGCGAGCAACTAATGAAAAACTGTTTTTT
cdr3_aa: CASSPEGRATNEKLFF
clone_size: .
cdr3_length: 16
v_call: TRBV5-1
j_call: TRBJ1-4
d_call: .

cdr3_nt: TGTGCCAGTAGTAATACCCCGGGACTAGCGGTTTACAATGAGCAGTTCTTC
cdr3_aa: CASSNTPGLAVYNEQFF
clone_size: .
cdr3_length: 17
v_call: TRBV19
j_call: TRBJ2-1
d_call: TRBD2

cdr3_nt: TGTGCCAGCAGCCCTCAAAGGAGGACTAGCGGGGGCCATTACAATGAGCAGTTCTTC
cdr3_aa: CASSPQRRTSGGHYNEQFF
clone_size: .
cdr3_length: 19
v_call: TRBV12-3/TRBV12-4
j_call: TRBJ2-1
d_call: TRBD2

cdr3_nt: TGTCCCCCCCAGGCGATTGTCACCTTC
cdr3_aa: CPPQAIVTF
clone_size: .
cdr3_length: 9
v_call: TRBV7-9
j_call: TRBJ1-2
d_call: .

cdr3_nt: TGCGCCAGCAGCCCGGACAGGGGGCGCATAGAGACCCAGTACTTC
cdr3_aa: CASSPDRGRIETQYF
clone_size: .
cdr3_length: 15
v_call: TRBV5-1
j_call: TRBJ2-5
d_call: TRBD1

cdr3_nt: TGCAGTGCTAGAGATGGAGGGGGGGGTGGACAGCCCCAGCATTTT
cdr3_aa: CSARDGGGGGQPQHF
clone_size: few
cdr3_length: 15
v_call: TRBV20-1
j_call: TRBJ1-5
d_call: .

cdr3_nt: TGTGCCAGCCAGAGGAGAAATGAAAAACTGTTTTTT
cdr3_aa: CASQRRNEKLFF
clone_size: many
cdr3_length: 12
v_call: TRBV7-2
j_call: TRBJ1-4
d_call: .

cdr3_nt: TGTGCCAGTAGTATGACTTGGGAAGGGACTCCTGAAGCTTTCTTT
cdr3_aa: CASSMTWEGTPEAFF
clone_size: few
cdr3_length: 15
v_call: TRBV19
j_call: TRBJ1-1
d_call: .

cdr3_nt: TGCAGCGTTGAAGCCGGCAGGGGGCCTAGCACAGATACGCAGTATTTT
cdr3_aa: CSVEAGRGPSTDTQYF
clone_size: .
cdr3_length: 16
v_call: TRBV29-1
j_call: TRBJ2-3
d_call: TRBD1

cdr3_nt: TGCGCCAGCAGCCCCTTGGTGCAAGGGCAGGACTATGGCTACACCTTC
cdr3_aa: CASSPLVQGQDYGYTF
clone_size: .
cdr3_length: 16
v_call: TRBV4-1
j_call: TRBJ1-2
d_call: .

cdr3_nt: TGTGCCTGGAGTGTAATGGGGTGGGCGCAGCCCCAGCATTTT
cdr3_aa: CAWSVMGWAQPQHF
clone_size: once
cdr3_length: 14
v_call: TRBV30
j_call: TRBJ1-5
d_call: .